This TCR beta chain was found in a study of T cell repertoires in cytomegalovirus infection (dated 2019 in TCRdb). The study in broad terms: Recently identified HLA-C-restricted CMV epitopes, whose presentation resists viral immunomodulation, were targeted by peptide stimulations together with well-studied HLA-B-restricted epitopes. The HLA type of each donor mattered for the analysis, because public TCR beta signatures pointed to carriage of CMV infection along with the matching HLA type. Overall study outcomes, separate from this receptor: Carriers of CMV infection plus the relevant HLA type were discriminated by the cumulative frequency of public TCR beta family members in the study cohort and in an independent 352-donor cohort. In the ex vivo response, HLA-C-restricted CMV-specific TCR beta clonotypes were dominant, and in two of eight donors the single most frequent clonotype came from this HLA-C-restricted group.

Read against the paper, the sample's treatment or condition label means: in vitro stimulation with specific CMV peptide epitopes to enrich CMV-specific T cells. Instrument on record: Illumina HiSeq 1500. In-frame beta chains were kept once TCRdb had trimmed the public reads at Q25 with fastp and called clones with MiXCR. Under each unique CDR3 protein, matching rows form one entry showing the most common genes and DNA. Across this sample there are 800,000 to 950,000 distinct CDR3 sequences, with approximately 32% seen only once. Together, the top ten hold 9.5% to 15% of the sample. This clonotype showed up many times. The target of this receptor is not known. No base-level quality is on record; no much larger clone is a single base apart. Sequenced material: cultured CD8+ T cells from PBMCs, taken from culture after CMV antigen stimulation. This TCR was recovered from a human donor in good health (CMV status not recorded). Some clones in this sample may be carry-over from other donors' samples.

The nucleotide sequence reads TGTGCCAGCAGCTCGCGGGACAGGCTCATCCCCAGCCCTATCTACGAGCAGTACTTC. Its amino acids are CASSSRDRLIPSPIYEQYF. The V and J segments used are TRBV7-2 and TRBJ2-7; TRBD1 agrees with 8 junctional bases. The CDR3 has 19 amino acids, counting the end cysteine and phenylalanine. Solely the CDR3 DNA is kept, with 57 bases framed from the first base. V is pruned by 4 bases and J by 3 bases, leaving 20 bases of the junction without a gene match. Taken from the germline V gene, the CDR1 and CDR2 loops are SGHTA and FQGNSA. Joined to the reference TRBV7-2 and TRBJ2-7 proteins, this CDR3 gives the full variable domain: GAGVSQSPSNKVTEKGKDVELRCDPISGHTALYWYRQSLGQGLEFLIYFQGNSAPDKSGLPSDRFSAERTGGSVSTLTIQRTQQEDSAVYLCASSSRDRLIPSPIYEQYFGPGTRLTVT.